The next 12 T cell receptor beta chains were all read from a single sample in a study of shared clonotypes between healthy human individuals (dated by TCRdb to 2019 to 2021). Preparation of the library involved the immunoSEQ multiplex PCR assay. Held by TCRdb, this immuneACCESS table contains in-frame sequences only and omits some clones. Under half of the omission traces to an unresolved V gene where checked; the cause of the rest is unknown. The sample yields 1,400,000 or so clones; around 98.5% were counted once. Clones ranked in the top ten supply approximately 0.4% of the sample. The sample was naive CD4+ T cells sorted from blood. The cell subset or site label, as the study defines it: CD45RA+ positively selected. The receptors originated from a man between 25 and 39 years old in good health.

The chain employs TRBV6-5 and TRBJ2-1; D not resolved. Germline-derived CDR1 and CDR2 are MNHEY and SVGAGI. The CDR3 is made up of 13 amino acids. V was trimmed by 2 bases and J by 5 bases, leaving 7 bases between them. DNA of the CDR3: TGTGCCAGCAGTTACAGGTTCCACAATGAGCAGTTCTTC. The encoded protein is CASSYRFHNEQFF.

On this clone itself: Other DNA sequences from this sample encode an identical CDR3 as well. The rearrangement joins TRBV7-9 to TRBJ1-5, with D possibly TRBD1 on 5 matching bases. The CDR3 is made up of 15 amino acids. The V gene lost 5 bases and the J gene lost 0 bases, with 11 bases spanning the gap. Germline CDR1 SEHNR, CDR2 FQNEAQ (reference sequence). DNA of the CDR3: TGTGCCAGCAGCCCTCGGGGGGATAGCAATCAGCCCCAGCATTTT. Its protein product is CASSPRGDSNQPQHF. The full variable domain, its missing parts supplied by reference TRBV7-9 and TRBJ1-5, is DTGVSQNPRHKITKRGQNVTFRCDPISEHNRLYWYRQTLGQGPEFLTYFQNEAQLEKSRLLSDRFSAERPKGSFSTLEIQRTEQGDSAMYLCASSPRGDSNQPQHFGDGTRLSIL.

V usage is TRBV5-4 and J usage is TRBJ2-3; no firm D call. The germline V gene encodes CDR1 SGHNT and CDR2 YYREEE (reference sequence). Trimming pared 4 bases from V and 0 bases from J, leaving 12 bases between. The CDR3 covers 15 residues. The CDR3, as DNA: TGTGCCAGCAGCACCCAAGGAGCGAGCACAGATACGCAGTATTTT. This gives the protein CASSTQGASTDTQYF.

This chain connects TRBV25-1 to TRBJ1-2, with a tentative D call TRBD1 (5 bases). This CDR3 has 15 residues. Germline values: CDR1 MGHDK, CDR2 SYGVNS. V was trimmed by 3 bases and J by 3 bases, leaving 14 bases between them. The CDR3 sequence: CASSDQSEGYYGYTF. CDR3 bases: TGTGCCAGCAGTGATCAGTCGGAGGGGTACTATGGCTACACCTTC.

V and J are TRBV4-3 and TRBJ2-3; 7 nucleotides match TRBD1. Germline loops: CDR1 LGHNA, CDR2 YSLEER. The CDR3 is 15 residues long. The junction had 6 bases not matched to a gene; V was cut back by 0 bases and J by 6 bases. The chain's CDR3 is CASSQDEQGTDTQYF. The CDR3 nucleotides are TGCGCCAGCAGCCAAGATGAACAGGGGACGGATACGCAGTATTTT.

The V and J genes are TRBV5-4 and TRBJ1-1; no clear D gene. This CDR3 region has 15 residues. The V end was cut by 3 bases, the J end by 4 bases, with 16 bases between. CDR1 is SGHNT, CDR2 YYREEE, per germline (reference sequence). The CDR3, as DNA: TGTGCCAGCAGCTCCAATCCAGCCACGGGCACTGAAGCTTTCTTT. It is translated as CASSSNPATGTEAFF. The full variable domain, completed using reference TRBV5-4 and TRBJ1-1, is ETGVTQSPTHLIKTRGQQVTLRCSSQSGHNTVSWYQQALGQGPQFIFQYYREEENGRGNFPPRFSGLQFPNYSSELNVNALELDDSALYLCASSSNPATGTEAFFGQGTRLTVV.

V usage is TRBV25-1 and J usage is TRBJ1-1; tentatively, D is TRBD1 (5 bases). The CDR3 consists of 14 residues. Germline-derived CDR1 and CDR2 are MGHDK and SYGVNS. Trimming shortened V by 8 bases and J by 8 bases, and 21 bases separated the two germline ends. DNA of the CDR3: TGTGCCAGCGCCGCGAGGGGACGAAGCATCGAAGCTTTCTTT. Residues: CASAARGRSIEAFF.

This clone occurred once. The chain carries TRBV19 and TRBJ2-2; 10 bases fit TRBD2. J gave up 5 bases and V 6 bases, and 18 bases lay outside the gene matches. The CDR3 spans 19 residues. Germline assignment: CDR1 LNHDA and CDR2 SQIVND (reference sequence). This CDR3 is CASSRSRGLAVPDTGELFF. For the CDR3, the DNA is TGTGCCAGTAGCCGTTCTCGCGGACTAGCGGTCCCGGATACCGGGGAGCTGTTTTTT.

This clone is a singleton in its sample. The rearrangement uses TRBV27 and TRBJ2-7; D remains unclear. The CDR3 contains 13 residues. The V and J ends lost 6 bases and 3 bases respectively, with 12 bases between them. In germline, CDR1 is MNHEY, CDR2 SMNVEV (reference sequence). The CDR3 nucleotides are TGTGCCAGCAGCCGGCAACCTCGCTACGAGCAGTACTTC. This codes for CASSRQPRYEQYF.

V usage is TRBV6-1 and J usage is TRBJ2-5; D is ambiguous. V shed 4 bases and J shed 5 bases, with 14 bases lying between them. The CDR3 covers 14 residues. CDR1 MNHNS and CDR2 SASEGT come from the germline V gene. CDR3 sequence (DNA): TGTGCCAGCAGTGCTTTAACAGCATCCGAGACCCAGTACTTC. It is translated as CASSALTASETQYF.

The rearrangement uses TRBV5-4 and TRBJ1-1; D is ambiguous. Trimming pared 4 bases from V and 4 bases from J, leaving 17 bases between. Looked up from germline, CDR1 is SGHNT and CDR2 is YYREEE (reference sequence). There are 15 residues in the CDR3. CDR3: CASSPPQTTVTEAFF. CDR3 nucleotide sequence: TGTGCCAGCAGCCCCCCCCAGACGACGGTCACTGAAGCTTTCTTT.

Regarding this clone: The sample has other DNA sequences that encode this CDR3 too. The V gene is TRBV30, the J gene TRBJ2-5; D is unresolved. Per the germline V gene, CDR1 is GTSNPN and CDR2 is SVGIG (reference sequence). There are 11 residues in the CDR3. V was trimmed by 0 bases and J by 4 bases, leaving 3 bases between them. The chain's CDR3 is CAWSVLETQYF. The CDR3 DNA follows: TGTGCCTGGAGTGTCTTAGAGACCCAGTACTTC.